The rows below give T cell receptor beta chains drawn from one sample of a study of blood T cell repertoires in COVID-19. Sequencing was performed with immunoSEQ multiplex PCR; in TCRdb, only in-frame clones are kept and a portion is missing. The data show roughly 110,000 clones, roughly 86% seen once. The source material was peripheral blood. These receptors were obtained from a middle-aged man with acute or convalescent COVID-19. The CDR3 runs from the conserved cysteine through the conserved F or W. D genes are given only for firm matches. Size tells how often a clone was seen (once, few, many) or the class of an expanded clone, and some rows leave it out.

clone_size j_call d_call v_call cdr3_nt cdr3_aa
. TRBJ1-5 . TRBV9 TGTGCCAGCAGCGAGGGGGATTGGGGCATTAGCAATCAGCCCCAGCATTTT CASSEGDWGISNQPQHF
. TRBJ1-6 . TRBV19 TGTGCCAGTAGAGGGGGGGGCTGGAATTCACCCCTCCACTTT CASRGGGWNSPLHF
once TRBJ2-4 . TRBV6-5 TGTGCCAGCCGAAGAGGCCAAAACATTCAGTACTTC CASRRGQNIQYF
. TRBJ1-6 TRBD1 TRBV5-5 TGTGCCAGCAGCACCGGGACAGGGTATAATTCACCCCTCCACTTT CASSTGTGYNSPLHF
once TRBJ1-1 . TRBV25-1 TGTGCCAGCAGAGACAGGCATGACACTGAAGCTTTCTTT CASRDRHDTEAFF
. TRBJ1-5 . TRBV6-2/TRBV6-3 TGTGCCAGCAGTGGAAGACAGGTCCAGCCCCAGCATTTT CASSGRQVQPQHF
. TRBJ1-5 . TRBV3-1/TRBV3-2 TGTGCCAGCAGCCAAGGGGGCAGCCATTATAGCAATCAGCCCCAGCATTTT CASSQGGSHYSNQPQHF
. TRBJ2-7 . TRBV25-1 TGTGCCAGCAGTCCAGGGAGGAACGAGCAGTACTTC CASSPGRNEQYF
. TRBJ1-1 TRBD1 TRBV30 TGTGCCTGGAGTGTCCCCAGGACAGGGGGCGGTGAAGCTTTCTTT CAWSVPRTGGGEAFF
. TRBJ2-3 TRBD2 TRBV29-1 TGCAGCGTTGAGCGGGGGGGACTCCCTGGCACAGATACGCAGTATTTT CSVERGGLPGTDTQYF
. TRBJ2-1 . TRBV5-4 TGTGCCAGCAGCTTGGGTGGGCCTACTTCCTACAATGAGCAGTTCTTC CASSLGGPTSYNEQFF
. TRBJ2-3 TRBD2 TRBV7-8 TGTGCCAGCAGCTCCAAACTAGCGGGACCCACAGATACGCAGTATTTT CASSSKLAGPTDTQYF
. TRBJ2-1 . TRBV6-6 TGTGCCAGCAGGCCCGGACAGTCCCACAATGAGCAGTTCTTC CASRPGQSHNEQFF
. TRBJ1-1 . TRBV6-1 TGTGCCAGCAGTGAATATGGGACAAGCAACACTGAAGCTTTCTTT CASSEYGTSNTEAFF
. TRBJ2-7 TRBD1 TRBV7-2 TGTGCCAGCAGCTTGGGGGACAGGGGCTACGAGCAGTACTTC CASSLGDRGYEQYF
. TRBJ1-2 . TRBV27 TGTGCCAGCAGTTTGGCAGCTAACTATGGCTACACCTTC CASSLAANYGYTF
. TRBJ1-1 . TRBV6-5 TGTGCAAGTAAGGACACCGAGAACACTGAAGCTTTCTTT CASKDTENTEAFF